This is a list of T cell receptor beta chains from one sample in a study of PD-1 blockade in classical Hodgkin lymphoma. Repertoires were generated with immunoSEQ multiplex PCR, while TCRdb's copy carries only in-frame clones and drops some. The sample consists of some 70,000 clones, about 93% of them appearing once. The material sequenced was peripheral blood mononuclear cells (PBMCs). These receptor sequences come from a human donor with classical Hodgkin lymphoma. Both conserved end residues are part of each CDR3. The D gene is left open where the match is weak. Size is stated for part of the rows, as once, few or many counts, or as a class when the clone is expanded.

V: TRBV7-2; size: NA; J: TRBJ2-1; D: NA; CDR3: CASSWDWDNEQFF; DNA: TGTGCCAGCAGCTGGGACTGGGACAATGAGCAGTTCTTC
V: TRBV5-4; size: NA; J: TRBJ1-1; D: NA; CDR3: CASSLGGRQDTEAFF; DNA: TGTGCCAGCAGCTTGGGGGGCCGACAGGACACTGAAGCTTTCTTT
V: TRBV11-3; size: NA; J: TRBJ2-3; D: TRBD2; CDR3: CASSVSGGNTDTQYF; DNA: TGTGCCAGCAGCGTAAGCGGGGGGAACACAGATACGCAGTATTTT
V: TRBV25-1; size: NA; J: TRBJ2-5; D: TRBD2; CDR3: CASSEGGLAVQETQYF; DNA: TGTGCCAGCAGTGAAGGGGGACTAGCGGTGCAAGAGACCCAGTACTTC
V: TRBV6-5; size: NA; J: TRBJ2-7; D: TRBD2; CDR3: CASSYSRTSSEQYF; DNA: TGTGCCAGCAGTTACTCCCGGACTAGCAGCGAGCAGTACTTC
V: TRBV30; size: NA; J: TRBJ2-1; D: NA; CDR3: CAWSVRIARDHNEQFF; DNA: TGTGCCTGGAGTGTAAGGATAGCGCGGGACCACAATGAGCAGTTCTTC
V: TRBV9; size: NA; J: TRBJ1-5; D: TRBD1; CDR3: CASSPQGNPNQPQHF; DNA: TGTGCCAGCAGCCCACAGGGGAACCCTAATCAGCCCCAGCATTTT
V: TRBV6-5; size: NA; J: TRBJ1-4; D: NA; CDR3: CASSYSIREGREKLFF; DNA: TGTGCCAGCAGTTACTCGATAAGGGAGGGAAGGGAAAAACTGTTTTTT
V: TRBV5-1; size: NA; J: TRBJ1-1; D: NA; CDR3: CASSSNGEDTEAFF; DNA: TGCGCCAGCAGCTCCAACGGGGAGGACACTGAAGCTTTCTTT
V: TRBV27; size: few; J: TRBJ1-1; D: TRBD1; CDR3: CASSQIQDRAGYTEAFF; DNA: TGTGCCAGCAGTCAAATCCAAGACAGGGCGGGGTACACTGAAGCTTTCTTT
V: TRBV7-2; size: NA; J: TRBJ2-2; D: NA; CDR3: CASRYGQIDGELFF; DNA: TGTGCCAGCAGATACGGACAGATTGACGGGGAGCTGTTTTTT
V: TRBV20-1; size: NA; J: TRBJ1-2; D: TRBD1; CDR3: CSDRADYGYTF; DNA: TGCTCCGACAGGGCAGACTATGGCTACACCTTC
V: TRBV18; size: NA; J: TRBJ1-3; D: TRBD1; CDR3: CASSPDRAGNTIYF; DNA: TGTGCCAGCTCACCCGACAGGGCCGGAAACACCATATATTTT
V: TRBV5-1; size: NA; J: TRBJ2-1; D: TRBD2; CDR3: CASSLVVSGAYNEQFF; DNA: TGCGCCAGCAGCTTGGTTGTCAGCGGGGCTTACAATGAGCAGTTCTTC
V: TRBV7-9; size: NA; J: TRBJ2-5; D: NA; CDR3: CASSSEGETQYF; DNA: TGTGCCAGCAGCTCGGAGGGGGAGACCCAGTACTTC
V: TRBV18; size: once; J: TRBJ1-5; D: TRBD1; CDR3: CASSPSGGNQPQHF; DNA: TGTGCCAGCTCACCATCAGGGGGTAATCAGCCCCAGCATTTT
V: TRBV14; size: NA; J: TRBJ1-6; D: NA; CDR3: CASSQDRGGNSPLHF; DNA: TGTGCCAGCAGCCAAGATAGGGGGGGTAATTCACCCCTCCACTTT
V: TRBV19; size: NA; J: TRBJ1-1; D: TRBD1; CDR3: CASSIDGDRLNTEAFF; DNA: TGTGCCAGTAGTATAGACGGGGACAGACTGAACACTGAAGCTTTCTTT
V: TRBV6-6; size: NA; J: TRBJ2-1; D: NA; CDR3: CASSYGSAMTQFF; DNA: TGTGCCAGCAGTTATGGCTCTGCAATGACGCAGTTCTTC
V: TRBV7-3; size: once; J: TRBJ2-6; D: NA; CDR3: CASSSFRGSGANVLTF; DNA: TGTGCCAGCAGCTCATTCAGGGGTTCTGGGGCCAACGTCCTGACTTTC
V: TRBV25-1; size: NA; J: TRBJ2-3; D: TRBD2; CDR3: CASSGTSGASTDTQYF; DNA: TGTGCCAGCAGTGGGACTAGCGGGGCAAGCACAGATACGCAGTATTTT
V: TRBV28; size: NA; J: TRBJ2-1; D: NA; CDR3: CASSFLQGRSSYNEQFF; DNA: TGTGCCAGCAGTTTTCTCCAGGGCCGAAGCTCCTACAATGAGCAGTTCTTC
V: TRBV18; size: NA; J: TRBJ1-1; D: TRBD1; CDR3: CASRGQGHMNTEAFF; DNA: TGTGCCAGCCGAGGACAGGGGCATATGAACACTGAAGCTTTCTTT
V: TRBV6-1; size: NA; J: TRBJ2-2; D: TRBD1; CDR3: CASTGQTNTGELFF; DNA: TGTGCCAGCACGGGACAGACGAACACCGGGGAGCTGTTTTTT
V: TRBV29-1; size: NA; J: TRBJ2-7; D: NA; CDR3: CSAASGVKLEREQYF; DNA: TGCAGCGCCGCGTCCGGCGTCAAATTAGAGCGCGAGCAGTACTTC
V: TRBV5-1; size: once; J: TRBJ1-2; D: NA; CDR3: CASSLEGTYGYTF; DNA: TGCGCCAGCAGCTTGGAGGGAACTTATGGCTACACCTTC
V: TRBV11-2; size: NA; J: TRBJ1-4; D: NA; CDR3: CASSFQGRGEKLFF; DNA: TGTGCCAGCAGCTTCCAGGGAAGGGGTGAAAAACTGTTTTTT
V: TRBV4-2; size: NA; J: TRBJ2-6; D: TRBD1; CDR3: CASSQRDAVLTGLSSGANVLTF; DNA: TGTGCCAGCAGCCAAAGGGACGCCGTTTTGACAGGGTTAAGCTCTGGGGCCAACGTCCTGACTTTC
V: TRBV6-5; size: NA; J: TRBJ1-2; D: NA; CDR3: CASARTNYGYTF; DNA: TGTGCCAGCGCCAGAACTAACTATGGCTACACCTTC
V: TRBV18; size: once; J: TRBJ2-1; D: TRBD1; CDR3: CASSPLDRGKVEQFF; DNA: TGTGCCAGCTCACCACTGGACAGGGGGAAGGTTGAGCAGTTCTTC
V: TRBV4-1; size: NA; J: TRBJ2-3; D: TRBD2; CDR3: CASSQQLAGGQDTQYF; DNA: TGCGCCAGCAGCCAACAACTAGCGGGGGGCCAAGATACGCAGTATTTT
V: TRBV28; size: NA; J: TRBJ1-5; D: NA; CDR3: CASRSDLVPNQPQHF; DNA: TGTGCCAGCAGATCGGACCTTGTCCCTAATCAGCCCCAGCATTTT
V: TRBV25-1; size: once; J: TRBJ1-1; D: NA; CDR3: CASIDGHTEAFF; DNA: TGTGCCAGCATTGACGGCCACACTGAAGCTTTCTTT
V: TRBV10-1; size: NA; J: TRBJ2-3; D: NA; CDR3: CASSELGIAADTQYF; DNA: TGCGCCAGCAGTGAGTTGGGAATAGCCGCAGATACGCAGTATTTT
V: TRBV19; size: NA; J: TRBJ2-7; D: NA; CDR3: CATRDLSAKGYEQYF; DNA: TGTGCCACCAGAGACTTATCCGCTAAGGGCTACGAGCAGTACTTC
V: TRBV10-2; size: NA; J: TRBJ2-7; D: TRBD1; CDR3: CASSRDREPYEQYF; DNA: TGCGCCAGCAGTAGGGACAGGGAACCTTACGAGCAGTACTTC
V: TRBV5-1; size: NA; J: TRBJ1-3; D: NA; CDR3: CASSLEGVGGNTIYF; DNA: TGCGCCAGCAGCTTGGAAGGGGTAGGCGGAAACACCATATATTTT
V: TRBV2; size: NA; J: TRBJ2-7; D: NA; CDR3: CASGKDSAEQYF; DNA: TGTGCCAGTGGTAAGGACAGCGCGGAGCAGTACTTC
V: TRBV13; size: NA; J: TRBJ1-2; D: NA; CDR3: CASSLGLGSGYTF; DNA: TGTGCCAGCAGCTTAGGCCTAGGCAGTGGCTACACCTTC
V: TRBV10-1; size: NA; J: TRBJ2-1; D: TRBD1; CDR3: CASSSPTGLKGNEQFF; DNA: TGCGCCAGCAGCTCTCCGACAGGGTTGAAAGGGAATGAGCAGTTCTTC
V: TRBV19; size: once; J: TRBJ2-3; D: TRBD2; CDR3: CASSIGIAGDTQYF; DNA: TGTGCCAGTAGTATAGGGATAGCGGGAGATACGCAGTATTTT
V: TRBV5-8; size: NA; J: TRBJ2-6; D: NA; CDR3: CASSLVRGSGANVLTF; DNA: TGTGCCAGCAGCTTGGTTAGGGGCTCTGGGGCCAACGTCCTGACTTTC
V: TRBV5-1; size: NA; J: TRBJ2-5; D: TRBD1; CDR3: CASSKDRAETQYF; DNA: TGCGCCAGCAGCAAGGACAGGGCGGAGACCCAGTACTTC
V: TRBV2; size: NA; J: TRBJ2-7; D: NA; CDR3: CASSGPHDLGNEQYF; DNA: TGTGCCAGCAGTGGCCCGCACGATTTAGGAAACGAGCAGTACTTC
V: TRBV2; size: once; J: TRBJ1-5; D: NA; CDR3: CASRYGGNQPQHF; DNA: TGTGCCAGCAGGTACGGAGGCAATCAGCCCCAGCATTTT
V: TRBV6-1; size: NA; J: TRBJ2-2; D: TRBD2; CDR3: CASRRLAGDTGELFF; DNA: TGTGCCAGCAGAAGACTAGCGGGCGACACCGGGGAGCTGTTTTTT
V: TRBV18; size: few; J: TRBJ2-2; D: NA; CDR3: CASSPIGSGELFF; DNA: TGTGCCAGCTCACCAATAGGGTCCGGGGAGCTGTTTTTT
V: TRBV19; size: NA; J: TRBJ1-1; D: TRBD1; CDR3: CASGTGGGGAFF; DNA: TGTGCCAGTGGGACAGGGGGCGGGGGAGCTTTCTTT
V: TRBV5-1; size: NA; J: TRBJ2-3; D: TRBD2; CDR3: CASSPLAGGVSDTQYF; DNA: TGCGCCAGCAGCCCCCTAGCGGGGGGCGTCTCAGATACGCAGTATTTT
V: TRBV19; size: NA; J: TRBJ1-5; D: NA; CDR3: CASSIVKGNQPQHF; DNA: TGTGCCAGTAGTATCGTCAAGGGCAATCAGCCCCAGCATTTT
V: TRBV5-1; size: NA; J: TRBJ2-3; D: TRBD2; CDR3: CASMDLAGSDTQYF; DNA: TGCGCCAGCATGGACCTAGCGGGGTCAGATACGCAGTATTTT
V: TRBV28; size: NA; J: TRBJ1-4; D: NA; CDR3: CASSSGGYEKLFF; DNA: TGTGCCAGCAGTTCCGGGGGTTATGAAAAACTGTTTTTT